The next 2 T cell receptor beta chains were all read from a single sample in a study of OX40 agonist ivuxolimab in advanced cancers. Repertoires were generated with immunoSEQ multiplex PCR, while TCRdb's copy carries only in-frame clones and drops some. This repertoire shows about 82,000 clones, about 85% found once; its top ten account for around 2.3%. The material sequenced was CD4+ or CD8+ T cells sorted from blood, taken in a trial of the OX40 agonist ivuxolimab. Receptors were obtained from an adult with an advanced solid tumor such as melanoma, head and neck, liver or kidney cancer.

The V gene is TRBV7-2, the J gene TRBJ1-1, with D possibly TRBD1 on 6 matching bases. V lost 3 bases to trimming and J lost 3 bases, with 8 bases between them. CDR3 length: 13 amino acids. Germline assignment: CDR1 SGHTA and CDR2 FQGNSA. The CDR3 is CASSFTGYTEAFF. CDR3 bases: TGTGCCAGCAGCTTTACAGGGTACACTGAAGCTTTCTTT.

The chain carries TRBV5-1 and TRBJ2-1, with D possibly matching TRBD1 (7 bases). This CDR3 region has 15 residues. Trimming removed 1 base from V and 6 bases from J, with 14 bases in between. Germline CDR1 reads SGHRS; CDR2 reads YFSETQ. CDR3 sequence: CASSLQGGSVNEQFF. For the CDR3, the DNA is TGCGCCAGCAGCTTGCAGGGGGGTTCGGTCAATGAGCAGTTCTTC.